One and the same sample provided the 13 T cell receptor beta chains below, sequenced in a study of regulatory T cells in long-lasting Graves disease. In building TCR beta libraries, iRepertoire HTBI primers were used together with Arm-PCR of CDR3 regions. TCRdb independently ran MiXCR on the multiplex PCR reads; one entry per CDR3 protein. This sample has 560,000 or so distinct CDR3 sequences, with 16% found just once. As to time point: newly diagnosed GD, antithyroid drugs for less than 3 months. Generation of the TCR library employed RNA extracted from PBMCs. The same data also went into a second study, on T cells in Graves' hyperthyroidism and ophthalmopathy.

The sequenced sample was peripheral blood mononuclear cells (PBMCs), obtained at new diagnosis, from a patient treated with antithyroid drugs. The source is a man younger than 35 with Graves disease.

Many counts were recorded for this clonotype. This chain links TRBV7-3 with TRBJ2-1; 7 bases line up with TRBD2. This CDR3 has 15 amino acids. V trimming: 8 bases; J trimming: 1 base; junction bases outside the gene matches: 8. Germline CDR1 is SGHTA and CDR2 is FQGTGA. CDR3 DNA sequence: TGTGCCAGCCAGAGGGCTAGCGGTTCCTACAATGAGCAGTTCTTC. Its translation is CASQRASGSYNEQFF.

In its sample, this clonotype was seen many times. The rearrangement joins TRBV2 to TRBJ2-1; D gene unclear. V dropped 7 bases and J dropped 5 bases, with 9 bases sitting between them. From germline, CDR1 is SNHLY and CDR2 FYNNEI. The CDR3 is made up of 12 amino acids. CDR3 protein: CASTLTNNEQFF. The CDR3 DNA reads as TGTGCCAGCACCTTGACAAACAATGAGCAGTTCTTC. Supplemented by reference TRBV2 and TRBJ2-1, the full variable domain reads EPEVTQTPSHQVTQMGQEVILRCVPISNHLYFYWYRQILGQKVEFLVSFYNNEISEKSEIFDDQFSVERPDGSNFTLKIRSTKLEDSAMYFCASTLTNNEQFFGPGTRLTVL.

This clonotype has at least ten counts. The V call is TRBV11-2, the J call TRBJ2-3, with D unresolved. This CDR3 is 17 amino acids long. The germline gives CDR1 SGHAT, CDR2 FQNNGV. Between the trimmed V and J ends, which lost 3 bases and 2 bases, there was a span of 18 bases. This chain's CDR3 is CASSFKRDQRFTDTQYF. CDR3 bases: TGTGCCAGCAGCTTCAAACGCGACCAGCGTTTCACAGATACGCAGTATTTT.

The rearrangement links TRBV9 to TRBJ2-5; the D gene is possibly TRBD2 (7 bases). In germline, CDR1 is SGDLS, CDR2 YYNGEE. There are 14 residues in the CDR3. V lost 4 bases to trimming and J lost 4 bases, with 14 bases between them. CDR3 region: CASSPSRGAETQYF. The CDR3 bases are TGTGCCAGCAGCCCTAGCCGGGGGGCAGAGACCCAGTACTTC.

The chain carries TRBV6-1 and TRBJ2-5; TRBD2 agrees at 7 bases. Germline CDR1 is MNHNS and CDR2 is SASEGT. The V and J ends lost 5 bases and 5 bases, in that order; junction bases with no gene match: 11. The CDR3 totals 15 residues. The CDR3 DNA reads as TGTGCCAGCAGTAAGGAGGCGAGCGGGACCGAGACCCAGTACTTC. Amino acid sequence: CASSKEASGTETQYF.

This clonotype has a count of ten or more. The chain uses TRBV6-2 or TRBV6-3 and TRBJ2-5, with D possibly TRBD1 on 6 matching bases. This CDR3 contains 15 residues. The germline V gene encodes CDR1 MNHEY and CDR2 SVGEGT. With 5 bases removed from V and 1 base from J, the gap between germline ends came to 14 bases. The CDR3 DNA is TGTGCCAGCAGTGGAAACAGGGCCCCCCAAGAGACCCAGTACTTC. It encodes CASSGNRAPQETQYF.

This clonotype was seen only a few times. The chain has TRBV4-2 and TRBJ2-3, with a tentative D call TRBD1 (6 bases). This CDR3 spans 15 amino acids. CDR1 is LGHNA, CDR2 YNFKEQ, per germline. The ends were cut back, 0 bases at V and 4 bases at J, with 11 bases in the middle. CDR3 sequence reads: CASSQERTGSDTQYF. The CDR3 DNA reads as TGTGCCAGCAGCCAAGAACGAACAGGGTCAGATACGCAGTATTTT.

The V and J genes are TRBV7-9 and TRBJ2-5, with a tentative D call TRBD1 (6 bases). V gave up 0 bases and J gave up 4 bases, with 12 bases separating them. The length of the CDR3 is 15 residues. Looked up from germline, CDR1 is SEHNR and CDR2 is FQNEAQ (reference sequence). DNA of the CDR3: TGTGCCAGCAGCTTAGCGACAGGTCTACTAGAGACCCAGTACTTC. This sequence encodes CASSLATGLLETQYF.

This clonotype was counted between two and nine times. The chain combines TRBV5-1 with TRBJ2-5, with a weak D call TRBD2 (5 bases). The CDR3 is 13 residues long. Deletions cut 4 bases from V and 4 bases from J, with 11 bases between. Germline V gene lookup returns CDR1 SGHRS and CDR2 YFSETQ. The CDR3 loop reads CASSRRAPETQYF. CDR3 in DNA: TGCGCCAGCAGCCGGCGGGCCCCAGAGACCCAGTACTTC.

The table lists this clonotype with many counts. The chain combines TRBV7-6 with TRBJ2-3; D is uncertain. The CDR3 consists of 15 residues. Trimming removed 0 bases at V and 0 bases at J, with 7 bases between. Germline CDR1 is SGHVS and CDR2 is FNYEAQ. The CDR3 loop reads CASSLATTSTDTQYF. CDR3 nucleotide sequence: TGTGCCAGCAGCTTAGCGACAACTAGCACAGATACGCAGTATTTT.

In this sample, this clonotype turned up many times. J is TRBJ2-7 and V is TRBV2; no clear D gene. This CDR3 contains 12 residues. Deletions cut 9 bases from V and 0 bases from J, with 9 bases between. Germline V gene lookup returns CDR1 SNHLY and CDR2 FYNNEI. In nucleotides, the CDR3 is TGTGCCAGTGGACCGAACTCCTACGAGCAGTACTTC. It encodes CASGPNSYEQYF.

This clonotype was seen at least ten times. The chain couples TRBV25-1 to TRBJ1-1; D possibly corresponds to TRBD1 (5 bases). The V gene lost 6 bases and the J gene lost 4 bases, with 18 bases spanning the gap. The CDR3 totals 15 residues. Per the germline V gene, CDR1 is MGHDK and CDR2 is SYGVNS. Here the CDR3 DNA reads TGTGCCAGCAGCGACCCGGTCGGTGGGGCCACTGAAGCTTTCTTT. Translating it yields CASSDPVGGATEAFF.

The V and J genes are TRBV29-1 and TRBJ2-7; tentatively, D is TRBD1 (6 bases). The germline V and J ends were trimmed by 3 bases and 2 bases, with 8 bases remaining between them. Germline V CDR1 and CDR2: SQVTM, ANQGSEA. The CDR3 has 12 amino acids. The CDR3 DNA follows: TGCAGCGTTGAGGGGGCGGCCTACGAGCAGTACTTC. This sequence encodes CSVEGAAYEQYF.